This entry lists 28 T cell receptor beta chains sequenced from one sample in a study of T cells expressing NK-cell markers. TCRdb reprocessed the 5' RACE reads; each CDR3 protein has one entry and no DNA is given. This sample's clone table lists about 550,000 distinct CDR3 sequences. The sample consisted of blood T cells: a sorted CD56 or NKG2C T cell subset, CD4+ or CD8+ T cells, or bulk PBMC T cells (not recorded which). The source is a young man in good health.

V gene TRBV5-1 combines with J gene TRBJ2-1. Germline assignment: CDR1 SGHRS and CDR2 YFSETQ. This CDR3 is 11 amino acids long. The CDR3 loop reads CASASDNEQFF.

The CDR3: CASSFLAGGELFF. This rearrangement joins TRBV12-3 or TRBV12-4 to TRBJ2-2; TCRdb indicates TRBD2, and absent DNA this call remains unverified. CDR3 length: 13 amino acids.

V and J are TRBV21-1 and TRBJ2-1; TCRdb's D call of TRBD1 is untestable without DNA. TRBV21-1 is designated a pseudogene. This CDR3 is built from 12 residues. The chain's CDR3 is CASSSPAAEQFF.

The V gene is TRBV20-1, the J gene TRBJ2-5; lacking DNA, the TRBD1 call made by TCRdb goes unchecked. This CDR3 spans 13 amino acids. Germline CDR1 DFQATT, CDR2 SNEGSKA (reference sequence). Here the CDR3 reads CSAHGTGGETQYF.

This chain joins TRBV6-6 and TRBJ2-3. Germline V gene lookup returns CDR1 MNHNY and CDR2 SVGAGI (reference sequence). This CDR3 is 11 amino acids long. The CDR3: CASMPRRGQYF.

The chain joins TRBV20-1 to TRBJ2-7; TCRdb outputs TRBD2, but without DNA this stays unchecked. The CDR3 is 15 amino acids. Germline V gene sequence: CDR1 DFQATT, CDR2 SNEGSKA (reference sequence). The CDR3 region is CSAQGLAGSSYEQYF.

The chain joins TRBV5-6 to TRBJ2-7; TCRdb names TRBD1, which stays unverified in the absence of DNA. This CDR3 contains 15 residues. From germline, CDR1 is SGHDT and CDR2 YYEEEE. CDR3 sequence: CASSYWTGASYEQYF.

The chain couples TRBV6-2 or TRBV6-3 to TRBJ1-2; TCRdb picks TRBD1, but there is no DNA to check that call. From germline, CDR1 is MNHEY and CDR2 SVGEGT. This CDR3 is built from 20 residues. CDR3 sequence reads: CASSSTPQGAGQGSNYGYTF.

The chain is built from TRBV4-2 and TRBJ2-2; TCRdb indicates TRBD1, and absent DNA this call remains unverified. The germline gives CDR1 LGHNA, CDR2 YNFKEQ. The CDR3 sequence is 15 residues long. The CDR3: CASSYRARGAGELFF.

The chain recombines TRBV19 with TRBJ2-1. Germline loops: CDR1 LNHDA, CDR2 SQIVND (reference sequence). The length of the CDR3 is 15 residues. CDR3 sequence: CASSTLSTAKNEQFF.

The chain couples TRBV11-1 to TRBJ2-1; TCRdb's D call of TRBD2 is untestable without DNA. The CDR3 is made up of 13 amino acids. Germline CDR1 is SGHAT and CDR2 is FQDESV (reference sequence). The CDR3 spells CASSTGLAGRQFF.

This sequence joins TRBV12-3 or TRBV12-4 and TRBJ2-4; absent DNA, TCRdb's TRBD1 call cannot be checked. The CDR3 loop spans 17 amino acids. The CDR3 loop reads CASSPQQGAEAKNIQYF.

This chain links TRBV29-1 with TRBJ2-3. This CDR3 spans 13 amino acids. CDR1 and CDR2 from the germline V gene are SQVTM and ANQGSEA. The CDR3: CSVEDLKTDTQYF.

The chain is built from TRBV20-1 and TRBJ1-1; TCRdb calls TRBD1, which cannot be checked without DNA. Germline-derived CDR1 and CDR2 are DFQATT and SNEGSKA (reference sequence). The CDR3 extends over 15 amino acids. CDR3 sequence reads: CSARVSGGLNTEAFF.

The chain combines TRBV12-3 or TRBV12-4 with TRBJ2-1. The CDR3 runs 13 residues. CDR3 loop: CASARVLRNEQFF.

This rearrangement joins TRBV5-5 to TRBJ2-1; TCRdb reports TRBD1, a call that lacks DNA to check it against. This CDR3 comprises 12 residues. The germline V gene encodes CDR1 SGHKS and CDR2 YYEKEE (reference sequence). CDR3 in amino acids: CASSPPGREQFF.

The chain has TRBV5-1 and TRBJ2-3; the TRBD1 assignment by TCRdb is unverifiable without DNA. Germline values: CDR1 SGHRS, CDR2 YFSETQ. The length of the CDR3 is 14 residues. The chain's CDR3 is CASRYKDTTDTQYF. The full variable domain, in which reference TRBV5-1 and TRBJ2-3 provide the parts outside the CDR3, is KAGVTQTPRYLIKTRGQQVTLSCSPISGHRSVSWYQQTPGQGLQFLFEYFSETQRNKGNFPGRFSGRQFSNSRSEMNVSTLELGDSALYLCASRYKDTTDTQYFGPGTRLTVL.

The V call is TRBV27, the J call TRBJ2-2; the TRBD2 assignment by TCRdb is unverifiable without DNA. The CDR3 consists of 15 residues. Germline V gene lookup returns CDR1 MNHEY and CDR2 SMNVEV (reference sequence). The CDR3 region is CASSFSTSLGGELFF.

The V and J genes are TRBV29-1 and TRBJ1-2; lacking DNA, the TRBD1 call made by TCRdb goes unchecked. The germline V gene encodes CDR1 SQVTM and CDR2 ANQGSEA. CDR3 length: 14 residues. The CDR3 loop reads CSVELPGTIYGYTF.

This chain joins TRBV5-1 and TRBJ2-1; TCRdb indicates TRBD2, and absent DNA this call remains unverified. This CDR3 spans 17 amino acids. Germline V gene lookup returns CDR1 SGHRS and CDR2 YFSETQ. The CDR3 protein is CASSPQRTSGSYNEQFF.

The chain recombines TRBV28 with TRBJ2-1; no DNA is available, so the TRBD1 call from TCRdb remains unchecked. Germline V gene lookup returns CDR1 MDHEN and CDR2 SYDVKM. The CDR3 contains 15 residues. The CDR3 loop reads CASPPSGSSYNEQFF.

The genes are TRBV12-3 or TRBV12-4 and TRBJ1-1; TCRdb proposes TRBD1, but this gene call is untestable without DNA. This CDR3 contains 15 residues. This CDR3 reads CASSQRQGRNTEAFF.

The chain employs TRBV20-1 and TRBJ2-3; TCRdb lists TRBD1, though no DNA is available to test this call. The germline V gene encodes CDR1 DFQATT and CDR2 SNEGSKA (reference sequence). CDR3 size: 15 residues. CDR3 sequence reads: CSARLGGLGTDTQYF.

CDR3 sequence reads: CASSLGRAGLPNTGELFF. The chain has TRBV11-1 and TRBJ2-2; the TCRdb call, TRBD1, lacks DNA for checking. Per the germline V gene, CDR1 is SGHAT and CDR2 is FQDESV (reference sequence). This CDR3 contains 18 residues.

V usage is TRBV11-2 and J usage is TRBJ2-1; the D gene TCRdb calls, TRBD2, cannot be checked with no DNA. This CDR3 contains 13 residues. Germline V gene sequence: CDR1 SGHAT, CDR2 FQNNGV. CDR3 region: CASRNVAGAEQFF.

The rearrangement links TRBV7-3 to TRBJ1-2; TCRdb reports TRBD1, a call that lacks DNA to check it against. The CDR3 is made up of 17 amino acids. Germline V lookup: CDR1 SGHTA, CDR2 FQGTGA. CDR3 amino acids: CASSLSPRDRASYGYTF.

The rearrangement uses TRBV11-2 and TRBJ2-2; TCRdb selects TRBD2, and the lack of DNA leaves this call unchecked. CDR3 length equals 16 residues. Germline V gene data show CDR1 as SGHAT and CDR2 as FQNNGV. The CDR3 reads CASSLFSSGNTGELFF.

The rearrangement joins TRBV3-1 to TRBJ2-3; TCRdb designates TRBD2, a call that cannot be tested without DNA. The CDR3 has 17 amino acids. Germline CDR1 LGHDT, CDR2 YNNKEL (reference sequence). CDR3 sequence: CASSQGLSGIGENTQYF.